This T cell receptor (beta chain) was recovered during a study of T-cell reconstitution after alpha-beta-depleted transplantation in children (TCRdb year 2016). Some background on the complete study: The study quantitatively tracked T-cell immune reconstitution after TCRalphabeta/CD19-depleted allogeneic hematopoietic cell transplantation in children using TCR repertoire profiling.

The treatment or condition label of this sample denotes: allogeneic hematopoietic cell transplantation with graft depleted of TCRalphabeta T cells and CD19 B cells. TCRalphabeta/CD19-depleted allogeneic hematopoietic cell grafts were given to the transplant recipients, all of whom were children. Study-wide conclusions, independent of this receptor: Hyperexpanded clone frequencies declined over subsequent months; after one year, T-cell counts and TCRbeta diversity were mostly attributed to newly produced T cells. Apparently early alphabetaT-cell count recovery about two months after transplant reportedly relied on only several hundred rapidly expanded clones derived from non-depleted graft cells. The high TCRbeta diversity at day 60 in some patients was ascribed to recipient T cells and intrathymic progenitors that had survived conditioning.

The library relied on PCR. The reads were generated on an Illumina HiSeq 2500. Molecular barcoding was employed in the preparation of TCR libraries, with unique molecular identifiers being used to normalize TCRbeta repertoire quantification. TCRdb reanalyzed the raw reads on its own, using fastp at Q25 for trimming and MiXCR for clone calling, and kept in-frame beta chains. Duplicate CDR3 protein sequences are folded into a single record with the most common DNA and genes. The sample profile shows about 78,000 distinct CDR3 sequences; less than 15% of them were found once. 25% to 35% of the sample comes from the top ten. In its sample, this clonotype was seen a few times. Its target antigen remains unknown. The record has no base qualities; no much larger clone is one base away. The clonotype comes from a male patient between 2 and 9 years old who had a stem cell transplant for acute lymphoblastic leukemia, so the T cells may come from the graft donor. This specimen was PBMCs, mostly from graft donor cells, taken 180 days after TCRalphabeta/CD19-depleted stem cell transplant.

The encoded CDR3 is CASSYPGGELNSPLHF. The sequence in DNA is TGTGCCAGCAGCTACCCGGGGGGTGAACTAAATTCACCCCTCCACTTT. The sequence links TRBV7-9 to TRBJ1-6; tentative D gene TRBD1, with 5 bases matching. Via the germline V gene (reference sequence), CDR1 is SEHNR and CDR2 FQNEAQ. A distance of 17 bases separates the germline ends of V and J, which lose 4 bases and 7 bases respectively. The CDR3 runs 16 residues from the cysteine to the phenylalanine. Of all the DNA, just the CDR3 is kept, 48 bases in frame from base 1.